This T cell receptor beta chain is drawn from a study of CD4 and CD8 cells across lung adenocarcinoma regions. Via MiXCR, TCRdb re-called the PCR reads, giving one row per CDR3 protein. The data contain some 3,900 distinct CDR3 sequences, 40% to 60% of them singletons. This clonotype is medium-sized in the sample. Its ends do not fully match the called genes, so a read error is possible. Specimen: CD4+ T cells from the center of a lung tumor. This TCR derives from a female donor with lung adenocarcinoma. The CD4 and CD8 labels of this study may be unreliable.

As DNA, the CDR3 is TGTGCCAGCAGTGAAGCGCCCCGGACAGTGGGATCGTACTTC. Its translation: CASSEAPRTVGSYF. The J gene is TRBJ2-1, the V gene TRBV6-1; TRBD1 is a possible D gene (6 bases). The CDR3 covers 14 residues. Germline values: CDR1 MNHNS, CDR2 SASEGT.